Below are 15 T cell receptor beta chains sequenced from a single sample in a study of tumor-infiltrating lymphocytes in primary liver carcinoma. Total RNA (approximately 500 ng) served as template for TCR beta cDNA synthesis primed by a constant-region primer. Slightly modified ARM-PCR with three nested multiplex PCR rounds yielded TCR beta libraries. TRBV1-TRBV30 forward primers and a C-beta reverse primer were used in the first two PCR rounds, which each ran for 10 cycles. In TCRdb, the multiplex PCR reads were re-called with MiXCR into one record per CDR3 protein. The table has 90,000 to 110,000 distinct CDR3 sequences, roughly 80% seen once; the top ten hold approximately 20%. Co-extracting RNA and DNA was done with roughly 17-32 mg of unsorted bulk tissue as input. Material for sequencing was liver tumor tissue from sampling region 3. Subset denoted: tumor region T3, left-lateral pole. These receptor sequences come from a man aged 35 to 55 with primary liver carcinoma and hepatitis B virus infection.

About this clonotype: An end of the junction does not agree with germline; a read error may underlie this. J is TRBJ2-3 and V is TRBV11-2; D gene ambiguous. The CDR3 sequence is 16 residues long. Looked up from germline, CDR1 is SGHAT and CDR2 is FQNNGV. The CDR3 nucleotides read TGTGCCAGCAGGTTACAAGCGAGAGTCAGCACAGATACACAGTATTTT. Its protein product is CASRLQARVSTDTQYF.

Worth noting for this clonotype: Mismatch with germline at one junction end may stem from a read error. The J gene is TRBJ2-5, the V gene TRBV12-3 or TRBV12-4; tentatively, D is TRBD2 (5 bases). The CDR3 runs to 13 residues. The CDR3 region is CVSSLVREETQYF. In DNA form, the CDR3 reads TGTGTCAGCAGTTTGGTGCGGGAAGAGACCCAGTACTTC.

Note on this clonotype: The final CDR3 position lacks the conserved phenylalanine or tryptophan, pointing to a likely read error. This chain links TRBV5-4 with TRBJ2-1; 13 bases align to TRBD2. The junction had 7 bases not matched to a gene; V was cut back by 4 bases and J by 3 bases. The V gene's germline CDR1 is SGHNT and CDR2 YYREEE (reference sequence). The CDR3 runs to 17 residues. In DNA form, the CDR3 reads TGTGCCAGCAGCCTCGTGACTAGCGGGAGGCTCTACAATGAGCAGTTCCTC. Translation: CASSLVTSGRLYNEQFL.

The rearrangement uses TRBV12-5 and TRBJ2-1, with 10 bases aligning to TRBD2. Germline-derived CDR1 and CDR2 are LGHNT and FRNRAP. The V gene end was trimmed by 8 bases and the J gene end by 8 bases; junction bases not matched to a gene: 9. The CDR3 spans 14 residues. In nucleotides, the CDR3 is TGTGCTAGTAGTTCAAGCGGGAGGGTATATGAGCAGTTCTTC. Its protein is CASSSSGRVYEQFF.

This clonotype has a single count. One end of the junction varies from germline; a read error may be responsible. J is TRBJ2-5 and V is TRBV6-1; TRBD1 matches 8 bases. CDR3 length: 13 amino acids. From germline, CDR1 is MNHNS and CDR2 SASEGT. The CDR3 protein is CASGDQGAVTQYF. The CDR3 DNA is TGTGCCAGCGGTGACCAGGGGGCTGTGACCCAGTACTTC.

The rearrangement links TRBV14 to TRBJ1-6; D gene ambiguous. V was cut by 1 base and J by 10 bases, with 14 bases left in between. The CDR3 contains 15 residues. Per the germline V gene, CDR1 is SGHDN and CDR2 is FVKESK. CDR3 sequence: CASSQGRAAQSPLHF. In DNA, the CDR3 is TGTGCCAGCAGCCAAGGAAGGGCGGCGCAATCACCCCTCCACTTT.

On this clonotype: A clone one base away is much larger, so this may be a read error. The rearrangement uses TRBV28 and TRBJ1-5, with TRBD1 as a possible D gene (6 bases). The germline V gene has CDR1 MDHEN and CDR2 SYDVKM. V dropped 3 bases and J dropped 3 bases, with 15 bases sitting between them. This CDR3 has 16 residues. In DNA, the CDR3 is TGTGCCAGCAGTTTGCAGGGGTGGTGGAACAATCAGCCCCAGCATTTT. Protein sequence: CASSLQGWWNNQPQHF.

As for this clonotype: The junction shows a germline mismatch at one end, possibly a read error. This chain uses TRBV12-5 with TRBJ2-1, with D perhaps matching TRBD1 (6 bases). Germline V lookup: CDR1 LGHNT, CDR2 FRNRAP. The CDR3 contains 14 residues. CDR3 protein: CAGGTGLSYNEELF. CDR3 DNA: TGTGCTGGTGGAACAGGGTTGTCCTACAATGAGGAGCTCTTC.

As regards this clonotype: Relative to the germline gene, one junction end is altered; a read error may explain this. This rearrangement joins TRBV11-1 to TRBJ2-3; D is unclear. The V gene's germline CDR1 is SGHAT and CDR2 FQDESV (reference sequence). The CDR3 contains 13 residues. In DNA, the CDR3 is TGTACCAACAGCTTTATTGGTACAGATACCCAGTATTTT. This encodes CTNSFIGTDTQYF.

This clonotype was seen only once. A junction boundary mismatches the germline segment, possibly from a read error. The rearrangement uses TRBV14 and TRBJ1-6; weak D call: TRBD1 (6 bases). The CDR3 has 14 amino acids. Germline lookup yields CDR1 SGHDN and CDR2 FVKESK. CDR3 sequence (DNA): TGTGCCAGCAGGCACTCAGGGGAAAATTCACACCTCCAATTT. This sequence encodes CASRHSGENSHLQF.

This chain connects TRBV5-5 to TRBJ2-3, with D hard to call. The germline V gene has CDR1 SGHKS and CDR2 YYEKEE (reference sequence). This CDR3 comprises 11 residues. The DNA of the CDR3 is TGTACAAGCAGCTTTGGAGATACGCAGTATTTT. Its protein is CTSSFGDTQYF.

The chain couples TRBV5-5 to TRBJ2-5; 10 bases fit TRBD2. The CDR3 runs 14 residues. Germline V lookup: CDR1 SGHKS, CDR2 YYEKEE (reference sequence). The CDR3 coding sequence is TGTACCAACAGCTCGAAGACTAGCGGGGAGACCCAGTACTTC. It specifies CTNSSKTSGETQYF.

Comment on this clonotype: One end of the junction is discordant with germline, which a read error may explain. The chain's CDR3 is CASSLRASGQETRYF. As DNA, the CDR3 is TGCGCCAGCAGCTTAAGGGCTAGCGGACAAGAGACCCGGTACTTC. J is TRBJ2-5 and V is TRBV11-2; 7 bases align to TRBD2. CDR3 length equals 15 residues. The germline CDR1 and CDR2 sequences are SGHAT and FQNNGV. The variable domain in full, with the rest retrieved from reference TRBV11-2 and TRBJ2-5, is EAGVAQSPRYKIIEKRQSVAFWCNPISGHATLYWYQQILGQGPKLLIQFQNNGVVDDSQLPKDRFSAERLKGVDSTLKIQPAKLEDSAVYLCASSLRASGQETRYFGPGTRLLVL.

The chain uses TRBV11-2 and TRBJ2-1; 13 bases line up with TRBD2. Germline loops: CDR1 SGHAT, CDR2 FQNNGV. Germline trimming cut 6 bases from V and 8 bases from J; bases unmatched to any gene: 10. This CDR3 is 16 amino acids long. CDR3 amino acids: CASSLRTSGSSDEQFF. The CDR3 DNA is TGTGCCAGCAGTCTCCGGACTAGCGGGAGTAGTGATGAGCAGTTCTTC.

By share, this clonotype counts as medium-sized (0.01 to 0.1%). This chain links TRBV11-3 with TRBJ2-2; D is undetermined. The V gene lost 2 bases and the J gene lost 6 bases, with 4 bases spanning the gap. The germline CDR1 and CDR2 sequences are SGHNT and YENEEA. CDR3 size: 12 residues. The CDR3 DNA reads TGTGCCAGCAGCTTATGGTCCGGGGAGCTGTTTTTT. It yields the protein CASSLWSGELFF. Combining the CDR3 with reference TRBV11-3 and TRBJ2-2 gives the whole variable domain EAGVVQSPRYKIIEKKQPVAFWCNPISGHNTLYWYLQNLGQGPELLIRYENEEAVDDSQLPKDRFSAERLKGVDSTLKIQPAELGDSAVYLCASSLWSGELFFGEGSRLTVL.